The rows below give T cell receptor beta chains drawn from one sample of a study of T cells in Graves' hyperthyroidism and ophthalmopathy. TCRdb processed the multiplex PCR reads anew with MiXCR; each CDR3 protein has one entry. There are roughly 740,000 distinct CDR3 sequences in the sample; about a sixth occur only once, and around 7.7% lies in the top ten. Input material: blood. The receptors derive from a man younger than 30 with Graves' hyperthyroidism. Both conserved end residues are part of each CDR3. Rows may omit the clone size; those that give it use once, few, many or a size class.

V	J	size	CDR3
TRBV27	TRBJ1-2	many	CASSLTRNYGYTF
TRBV4-1	TRBJ2-5	few	CASSFRQGSETQYF
TRBV4-1	TRBJ1-2	.	CASSPGRTGVGYGYTF
TRBV15	TRBJ1-4	.	CATSREKGATNEKLFF
TRBV9	TRBJ2-1	.	CASSVVNSWMGTSGYNEQFF
TRBV5-1	TRBJ2-5	.	CASSGPPSTGVGETQYF
TRBV7-2	TRBJ2-5	many	CASSLGSRGFQETQYF
TRBV28	TRBJ2-5	many	CASSLRGVGRQTQYF
TRBV7-3	TRBJ2-1	.	CASSPLGLGGNEQFF
TRBV19	TRBJ2-7	many	CASSIAQGEQYF
TRBV3-1	TRBJ1-1	many	CASSHATEAFF
TRBV12-5	TRBJ2-2	few	CASGLGQGNTGELFF
TRBV11-3	TRBJ1-3	few	CASTLGTPRSGNTIYF
TRBV20-1	TRBJ1-2	once	CSARDSGYGYTF
TRBV19	TRBJ2-7	.	CASSIGTGGPYEQYF
TRBV7-7	TRBJ2-1	many	CASSPWNSGSYNEQFF
TRBV30	TRBJ1-4	many	CASKQGEKLFF
TRBV7-9	TRBJ2-5	.	CASSLGVGTSRSETQYF
TRBV2	TRBJ2-7	few	CASSEDIGPYEQYF
TRBV28	TRBJ1-3	few	CASRSATRYSGNTIYF
TRBV7-2	TRBJ2-7	few	CASNLQRGLLYEQYF
TRBV29-1	TRBJ2-7	once	CSVQLWGAGGEQYF
TRBV6-1	TRBJ2-1	few	CASSFRDSSYDEQFF
TRBV28	TRBJ2-7	.	CASSFSGLAGGPVYEQYF
TRBV7-9	TRBJ1-5	.	CASSLNYNQPQHF
TRBV28	TRBJ2-7	many	CASSLAVGLAESYEQYF
TRBV7-9	TRBJ2-1	many	CASSLPGAEQFF
TRBV12-3/TRBV12-4	TRBJ2-3	few	CASSFSSGSSTDTQYF
TRBV19	TRBJ2-5	.	CASSIWARETQYF
TRBV6-1	TRBJ2-7	many	CASMIPSSYEQYF
TRBV3-1	TRBJ1-1	many	CASSQAGLPNTEAFF
TRBV7-2	TRBJ1-1	many	CASSLGRLRNLNTEAFF
TRBV6-1	.	few	CASSGLDRGAFF
TRBV28	TRBJ2-2	few	CASSSGLLAGVVGELFF
TRBV27	TRBJ2-2	few	CASSTVRGRVSGELFF
TRBV10-3	TRBJ2-5	few	CAISEPLGGGQETQYF
TRBV28	TRBJ2-7	many	CASSWTGSYEQYF
TRBV10-1	TRBJ2-1	.	CASSEGRRGRAYNEQFF
TRBV30	TRBJ2-1	.	CAWTEGVDEQFF
TRBV2	TRBJ2-1	many	CASRIASGGGNEQFF
TRBV7-8	TRBJ2-3	many	CASSPLSGDTQYF
TRBV12-3/TRBV12-4	TRBJ1-2	few	CASRGGGGRDGYTF
TRBV20-1	TRBJ1-5	.	CSALYTGNSNQPQHF
TRBV9	TRBJ1-2	.	CASSFLVDRNYGYTF
TRBV20-1	TRBJ1-1	many	CSGRWENTEAFF
TRBV6-1	TRBJ2-7	.	CASSELWDRLSYEQYF
TRBV12-3/TRBV12-4	TRBJ2-3	.	CASSLGDGGTDTQYF
TRBV5-1	TRBJ2-3	.	CASSHGDRLTDTQYF
TRBV6-2/TRBV6-3	TRBJ2-1	.	CASSYRIAGVFEQFF
TRBV12-3/TRBV12-4	TRBJ1-3	few	CASSHPGDGGNTIYF
TRBV11-2	TRBJ2-3	many	CASSFRNGVDTQYF
TRBV28	TRBJ2-7	many	CASSLGTGYSYEQYF
TRBV9	TRBJ1-1	.	CASIRGTEALF
TRBV5-1	TRBJ2-7	many	CASSFMGENDEQYF
TRBV29-1	TRBJ2-3	many	CSVDGTSGSFADTQYF
TRBV20-1	TRBJ1-2	.	CSGDSTYGYTF
TRBV5-1	TRBJ2-1	.	CASSLVASGRSPYNEQFF
TRBV28	TRBJ1-2	many	CASSLRGLEGYTF
TRBV29-1	TRBJ2-7	many	CSGGLAGNAGEQYF
TRBV5-8	TRBJ1-6	.	CASSSRSRGRYHPLHF